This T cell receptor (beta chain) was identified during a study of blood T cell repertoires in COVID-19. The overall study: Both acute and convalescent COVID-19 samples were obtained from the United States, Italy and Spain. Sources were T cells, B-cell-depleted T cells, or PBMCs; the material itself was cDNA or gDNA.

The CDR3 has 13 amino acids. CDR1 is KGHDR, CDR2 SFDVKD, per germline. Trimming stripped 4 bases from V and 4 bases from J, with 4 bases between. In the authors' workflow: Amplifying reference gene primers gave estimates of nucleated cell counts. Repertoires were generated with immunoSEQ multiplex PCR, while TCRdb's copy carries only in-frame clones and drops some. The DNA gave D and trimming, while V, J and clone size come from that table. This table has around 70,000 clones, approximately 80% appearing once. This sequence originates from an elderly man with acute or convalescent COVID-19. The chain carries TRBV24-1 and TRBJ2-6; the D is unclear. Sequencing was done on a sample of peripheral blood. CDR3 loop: CATSETGANVLTF. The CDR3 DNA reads TGTGCCACCAGTGAAACAGGGGCCAACGTCCTGACTTTC.